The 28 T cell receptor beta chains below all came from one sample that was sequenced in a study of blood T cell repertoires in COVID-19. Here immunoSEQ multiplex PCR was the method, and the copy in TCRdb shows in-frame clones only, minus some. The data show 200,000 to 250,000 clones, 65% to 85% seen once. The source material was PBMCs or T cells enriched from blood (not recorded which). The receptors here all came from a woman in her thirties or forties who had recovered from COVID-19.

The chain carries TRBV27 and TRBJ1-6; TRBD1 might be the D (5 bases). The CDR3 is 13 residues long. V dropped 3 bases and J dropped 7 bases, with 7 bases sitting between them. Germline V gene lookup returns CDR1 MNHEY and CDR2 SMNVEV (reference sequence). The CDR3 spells CASSLDKNSPLHF. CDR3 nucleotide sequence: TGTGCCAGCAGTTTGGACAAAAATTCACCCCTCCACTTT.

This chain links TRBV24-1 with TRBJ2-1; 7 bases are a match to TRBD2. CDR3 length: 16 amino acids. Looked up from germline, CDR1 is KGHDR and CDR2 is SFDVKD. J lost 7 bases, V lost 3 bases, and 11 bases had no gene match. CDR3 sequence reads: CATSDIRGSRTNEQFF. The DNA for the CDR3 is TGTGCCACCAGTGATATTCGCGGGAGCCGAACGAATGAGCAGTTCTTC.

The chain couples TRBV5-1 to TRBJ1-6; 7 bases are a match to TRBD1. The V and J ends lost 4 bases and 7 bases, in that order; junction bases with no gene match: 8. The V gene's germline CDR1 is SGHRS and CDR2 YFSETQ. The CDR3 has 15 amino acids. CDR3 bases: TGCGCCAGCAGCCCAACGGGACAGTCGAATTCACCCCTCCACTTT. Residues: CASSPTGQSNSPLHF.

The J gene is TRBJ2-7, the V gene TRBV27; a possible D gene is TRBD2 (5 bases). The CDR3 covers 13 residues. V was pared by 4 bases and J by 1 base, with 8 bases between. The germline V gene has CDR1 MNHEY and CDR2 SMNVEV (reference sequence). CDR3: CASSSGISYEQYF. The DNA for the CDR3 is TGTGCCAGCAGTTCCGGGATTTCCTACGAGCAGTACTTC.

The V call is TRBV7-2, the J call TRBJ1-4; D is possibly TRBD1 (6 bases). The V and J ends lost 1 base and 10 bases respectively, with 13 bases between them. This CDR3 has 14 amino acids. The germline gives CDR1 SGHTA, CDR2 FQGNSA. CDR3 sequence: CASSLDRAIGKLFF. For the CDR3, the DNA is TGTGCCAGCAGCTTAGACAGGGCGATTGGAAAACTGTTTTTT.

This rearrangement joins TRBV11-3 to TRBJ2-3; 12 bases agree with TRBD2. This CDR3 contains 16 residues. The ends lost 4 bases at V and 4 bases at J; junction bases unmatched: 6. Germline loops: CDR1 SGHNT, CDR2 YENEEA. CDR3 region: CASSSRLAGVADTQYF. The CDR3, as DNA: TGTGCCAGCAGCTCCAGACTAGCGGGAGTTGCAGATACGCAGTATTTT.

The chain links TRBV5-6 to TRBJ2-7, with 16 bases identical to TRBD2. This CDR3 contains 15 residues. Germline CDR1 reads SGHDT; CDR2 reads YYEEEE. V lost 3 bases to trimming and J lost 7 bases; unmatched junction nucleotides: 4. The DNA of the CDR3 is TGTGCCAGCAGCTCTCCGGGACTAGCGGGGGGGGAGCAGTACGTC. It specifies CASSSPGLAGGEQYV.

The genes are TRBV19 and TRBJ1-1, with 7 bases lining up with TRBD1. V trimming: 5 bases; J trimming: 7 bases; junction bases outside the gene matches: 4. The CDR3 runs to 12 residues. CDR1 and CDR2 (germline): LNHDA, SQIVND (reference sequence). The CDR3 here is CASSWTGFEAFF. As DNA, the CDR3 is TGTGCCAGTAGTTGGACAGGTTTTGAAGCTTTCTTT.

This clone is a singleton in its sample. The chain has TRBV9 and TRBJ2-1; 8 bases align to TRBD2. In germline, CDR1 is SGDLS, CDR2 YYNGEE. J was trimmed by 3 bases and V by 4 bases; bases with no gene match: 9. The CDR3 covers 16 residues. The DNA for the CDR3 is TGTGCCAGCAGCAGCGACTCGCGGGGGGTCTACAATGAGCAGTTCTTC. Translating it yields CASSSDSRGVYNEQFF.

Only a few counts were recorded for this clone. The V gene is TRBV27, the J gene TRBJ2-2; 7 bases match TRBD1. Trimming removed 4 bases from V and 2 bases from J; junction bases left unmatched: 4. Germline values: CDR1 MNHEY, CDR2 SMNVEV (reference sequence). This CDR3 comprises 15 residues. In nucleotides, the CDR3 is TGTGCCAGCAGTTCGGACAGGAGTAACACCGGGGAGCTGTTTTTT. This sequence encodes CASSSDRSNTGELFF.

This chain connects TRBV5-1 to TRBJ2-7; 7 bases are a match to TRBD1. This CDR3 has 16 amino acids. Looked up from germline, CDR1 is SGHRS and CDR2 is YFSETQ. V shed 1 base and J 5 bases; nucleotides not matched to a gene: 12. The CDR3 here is CASSLIPDRASNEQYF. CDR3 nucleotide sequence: TGCGCCAGCAGCTTGATCCCTGACAGGGCCTCTAACGAGCAGTACTTC.

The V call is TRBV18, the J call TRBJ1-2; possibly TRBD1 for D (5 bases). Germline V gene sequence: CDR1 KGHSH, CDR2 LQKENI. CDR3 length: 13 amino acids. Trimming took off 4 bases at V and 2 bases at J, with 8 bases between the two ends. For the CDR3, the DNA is TGTGCCAGCTCACAACAGGCGAACTATGGCTACACCTTC. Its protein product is CASSQQANYGYTF.

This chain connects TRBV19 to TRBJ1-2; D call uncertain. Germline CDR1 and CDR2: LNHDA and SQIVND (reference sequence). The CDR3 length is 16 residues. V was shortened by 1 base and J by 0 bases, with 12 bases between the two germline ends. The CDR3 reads CASSIARRLANYGYTF. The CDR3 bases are TGTGCCAGTAGTATAGCCCGGAGACTAGCTAACTATGGCTACACCTTC.

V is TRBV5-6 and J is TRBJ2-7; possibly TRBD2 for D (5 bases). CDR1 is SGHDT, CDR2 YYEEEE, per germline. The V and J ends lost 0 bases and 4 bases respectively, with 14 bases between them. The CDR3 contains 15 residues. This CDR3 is CASSLGARRGYEQYV. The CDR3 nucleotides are TGTGCCAGCAGCTTGGGGGCCCGCCGAGGGTACGAGCAGTACGTC.

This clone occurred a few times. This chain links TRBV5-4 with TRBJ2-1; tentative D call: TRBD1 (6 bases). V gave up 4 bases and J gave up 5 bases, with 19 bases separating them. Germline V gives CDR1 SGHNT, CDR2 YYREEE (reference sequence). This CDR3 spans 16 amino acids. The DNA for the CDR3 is TGTGCCAGCAGCCCCGGGAACAGGGTTAAAAACAATGAGCAGTTCTTC. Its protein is CASSPGNRVKNNEQFF.

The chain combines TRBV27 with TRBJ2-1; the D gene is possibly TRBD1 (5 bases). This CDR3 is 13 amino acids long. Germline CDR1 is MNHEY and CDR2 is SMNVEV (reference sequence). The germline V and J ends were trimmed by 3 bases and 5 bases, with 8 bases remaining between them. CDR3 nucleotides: TGTGCCAGCAGTTTGGGGCGAAACAATGAGCAGTTCTTC. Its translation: CASSLGRNNEQFF.

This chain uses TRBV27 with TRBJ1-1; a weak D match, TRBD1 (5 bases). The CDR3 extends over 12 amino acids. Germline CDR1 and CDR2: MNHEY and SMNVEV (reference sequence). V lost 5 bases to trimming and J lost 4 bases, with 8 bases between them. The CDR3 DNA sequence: TGTGCCAGCAGTCCCCAGGGCACTGAAGCTTTCTTT. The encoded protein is CASSPQGTEAFF.

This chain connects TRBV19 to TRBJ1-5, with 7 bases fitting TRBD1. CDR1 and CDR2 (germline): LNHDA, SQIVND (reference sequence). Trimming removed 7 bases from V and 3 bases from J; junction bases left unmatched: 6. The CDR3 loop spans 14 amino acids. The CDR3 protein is CASNTGTVNQPQHF. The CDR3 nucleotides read TGTGCCAGTAATACCGGGACAGTCAATCAGCCCCAGCATTTT.

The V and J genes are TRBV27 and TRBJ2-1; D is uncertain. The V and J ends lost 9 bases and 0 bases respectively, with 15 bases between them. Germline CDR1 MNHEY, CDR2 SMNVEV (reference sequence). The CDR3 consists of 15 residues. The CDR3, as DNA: TGTGCCAGTAAAACCGACTTGGGCTCCTACAATGAGCAGTTCTTC. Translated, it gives CASKTDLGSYNEQFF.

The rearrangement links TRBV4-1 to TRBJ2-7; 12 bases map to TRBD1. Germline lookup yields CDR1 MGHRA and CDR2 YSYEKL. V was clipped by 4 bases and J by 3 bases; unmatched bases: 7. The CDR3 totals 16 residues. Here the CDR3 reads CASSRDRGRDNYEQYF. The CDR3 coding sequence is TGCGCCAGCAGCCGGGACAGGGGGCGCGACAACTACGAGCAGTACTTC.

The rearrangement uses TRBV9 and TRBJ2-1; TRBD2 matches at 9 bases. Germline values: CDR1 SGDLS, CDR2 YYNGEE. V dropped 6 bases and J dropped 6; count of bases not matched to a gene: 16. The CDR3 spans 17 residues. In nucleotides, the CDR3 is TGTGCCAGCAACCCCTCCCCGTTAGCGGGAGACTTCAATGAGCAGTTCTTC. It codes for CASNPSPLAGDFNEQFF.

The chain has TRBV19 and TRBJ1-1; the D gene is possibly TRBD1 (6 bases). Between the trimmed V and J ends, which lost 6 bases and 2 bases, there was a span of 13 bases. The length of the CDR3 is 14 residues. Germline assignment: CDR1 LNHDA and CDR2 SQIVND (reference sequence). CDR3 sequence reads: CASRAGDHNTEAFF. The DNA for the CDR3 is TGTGCCAGTAGGGCAGGGGATCACAACACTGAAGCTTTCTTT.

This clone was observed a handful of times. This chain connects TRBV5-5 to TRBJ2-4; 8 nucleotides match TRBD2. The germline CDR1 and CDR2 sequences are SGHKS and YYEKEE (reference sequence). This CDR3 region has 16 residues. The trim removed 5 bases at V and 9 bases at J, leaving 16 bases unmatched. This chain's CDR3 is CASRPLGSGSGSIQYF. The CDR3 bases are TGTGCCAGCAGGCCCTTGGGAAGCGGGAGCGGGAGCATTCAGTACTTC.

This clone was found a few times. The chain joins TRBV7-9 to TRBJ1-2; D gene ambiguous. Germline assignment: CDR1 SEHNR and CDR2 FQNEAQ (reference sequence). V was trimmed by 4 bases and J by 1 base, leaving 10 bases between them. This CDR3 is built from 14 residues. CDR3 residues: CASSWATDNYGYTF. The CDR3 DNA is TGTGCCAGCAGCTGGGCTACGGATAACTATGGCTACACCTTC. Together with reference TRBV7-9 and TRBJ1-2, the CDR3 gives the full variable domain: DTGVSQNPRHKITKRGQNVTFRCDPISEHNRLYWYRQTLGQGPEFLTYFQNEAQLEKSRLLSDRFSAERPKGSFSTLEIQRTEQGDSAMYLCASSWATDNYGYTFGSGTRLTVV.

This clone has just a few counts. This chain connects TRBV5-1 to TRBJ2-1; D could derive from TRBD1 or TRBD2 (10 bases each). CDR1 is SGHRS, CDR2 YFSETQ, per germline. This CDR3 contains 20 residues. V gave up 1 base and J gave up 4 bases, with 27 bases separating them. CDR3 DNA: TGCGCCAGCAGCTTGCAGACAGGGGGCTCGCTAGCGGGAGCTTACAATGAGCAGTTCTTC. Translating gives CASSLQTGGSLAGAYNEQFF.

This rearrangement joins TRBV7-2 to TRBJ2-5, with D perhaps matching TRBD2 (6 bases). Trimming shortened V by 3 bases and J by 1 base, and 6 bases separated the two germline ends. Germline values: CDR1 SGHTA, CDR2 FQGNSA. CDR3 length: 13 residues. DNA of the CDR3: TGTGCCAGCAGCTTGGGGGGCCAAGAGACCCAGTACTTC. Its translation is CASSLGGQETQYF.

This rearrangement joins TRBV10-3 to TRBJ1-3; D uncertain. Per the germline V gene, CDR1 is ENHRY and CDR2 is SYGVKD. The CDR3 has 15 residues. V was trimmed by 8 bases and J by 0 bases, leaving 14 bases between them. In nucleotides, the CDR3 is TGTGCCATCGGTTCAAGCTTGAACTCTGGAAACACCATATATTTT. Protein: CAIGSSLNSGNTIYF.

The CDR3, as DNA: TGCGCCAGCAGTGAAGGTGGGCCGAGCTCCTATAATTCACCCCTCCACTTT. Its translation: CASSEGGPSSYNSPLHF. The chain employs TRBV10-1 and TRBJ1-6, with D unclear. The CDR3 is 17 residues long. Germline values: CDR1 WNHNN, CDR2 SYGVQD (reference sequence). V gave up 3 bases and J gave up 0 bases, with 12 bases separating them.